This passage covers 25 T cell receptor beta chains from one sample sequenced in a study of blood T cell repertoires in COVID-19. Clones were read by immunoSEQ multiplex PCR, and TCRdb kept only the in-frame ones, dropping some. The sample yields a few hundred thousand clones, over 80% seen once. Material: PBMCs or T cells enriched from blood (not recorded which). These receptors all come from a woman in her 50s who had recovered from COVID-19.

The count of this clone is one. The J gene is TRBJ2-1, the V gene TRBV5-4; TRBD2 is a possible D gene (5 bases). Germline lookup yields CDR1 SGHNT and CDR2 YYREEE (reference sequence). The CDR3 has 14 amino acids. V dropped 0 bases and J dropped 8 bases, with 12 bases sitting between them. The CDR3 DNA follows: TGTGCCAGCAGCTTGGGAGTCGTTAGCGATGAGCAGTTCTTC. It yields the protein CASSLGVVSDEQFF.

This clone was counted a few times. V usage is TRBV12-5 and J usage is TRBJ1-2, with D possibly TRBD1 on 6 matching bases. Trimming took 6 bases from V and 0 from J, leaving 11 bases between them. Per germline, CDR1 LGHNT and CDR2 FRNRAP. The CDR3 has 14 residues. The CDR3 protein is CASGTGTPNYGYTF. As DNA, the CDR3 is TGTGCTAGTGGGACCGGGACACCTAACTATGGCTACACCTTC.

The chain combines TRBV28 with TRBJ1-2, with a tentative D call TRBD1 (5 bases). In germline, CDR1 is MDHEN, CDR2 SYDVKM. Trimming removed 4 bases from V and 0 bases from J, with 18 bases in between. The CDR3 runs to 17 residues. The CDR3, as DNA: TGTGCCAGCAGTTCCCCGGGGCGGGGCCCCCCTAACTATGGCTACACCTTC. Protein: CASSSPGRGPPNYGYTF.

This chain links TRBV2 with TRBJ2-5, with TRBD1 identical over 8 bases. This CDR3 has 16 amino acids. CDR1 and CDR2 (germline): SNHLY, FYNNEI. Trimming took 5 bases from V and 2 from J; bases not matched to a gene: 10. For the CDR3, the DNA is TGTGCCAGCAGTACCCGGACAGGGTCGGGACAAGAGACCCAGTACTTC. This codes for CASSTRTGSGQETQYF.

With respect to this clone: A read error is possible here, since a much larger clone lies one base away. This rearrangement joins TRBV27 to TRBJ2-1, with a possible D match to TRBD1 (6 bases). This CDR3 region has 13 residues. CDR1 is MNHEY, CDR2 SMNVEV, per germline (reference sequence). Trimming left V 8 bases short and J 4 bases short, with 12 bases between. CDR3 sequence reads: CASRLQGYNEQFF. In DNA, the CDR3 is TGTGCCAGCCGCTTACAGGGATACAATGAGCAGTTCTTC.

The chain is built from TRBV30 and TRBJ1-2; TRBD1 might be the D (5 bases). The CDR3 loop spans 12 amino acids. Germline lookup yields CDR1 GTSNPN and CDR2 SVGIG (reference sequence). Trimming pared 8 bases from V and 3 bases from J, leaving 13 bases between. CDR3 in DNA: TGTGCCCGCAGGGTTGACGACTATGGCTACACCTTC. Translation: CARRVDDYGYTF.

This clone appeared a few times. This chain's CDR3 is CASSPNKGANTEAFF. The DNA for the CDR3 is TGTGCCAGCAGCCCAAATAAGGGGGCGAACACTGAAGCTTTCTTT. The V and J genes are TRBV7-9 and TRBJ1-1, with TRBD1 identical over 7 bases. CDR3 length: 15 amino acids. Germline CDR1 reads SEHNR; CDR2 reads FQNEAQ (reference sequence). The trim removed 5 bases at V and 1 base at J, leaving 7 bases unmatched.

This clone was observed a single time. At one end the junction does not follow the germline gene, possibly because of a read error. The V gene is TRBV7-9, the J gene TRBJ1-2; TRBD1 matches at 9 bases. The V gene's germline CDR1 is SEHNR and CDR2 FQNEAQ (reference sequence). The CDR3 length is 12 residues. CDR3 bases: TGTGCCAGCAGCCCGGAGCAACGGGACAGGGCGTTC. Its protein is CASSPEQRDRAF. The variable domain in full, with the rest retrieved from reference TRBV7-9 and TRBJ1-2, is DTGVSQNPRHKITKRGQNVTFRCDPISEHNRLYWYRQTLGQGPEFLTYFQNEAQLEKSRLLSDRFSAERPKGSFSTLEIQRTEQGDSAMYLCASSPEQRDRAFGSGTRLTVV.

The V call is TRBV7-6, the J call TRBJ2-1; 13 positions agree with TRBD2. V lost 2 bases to trimming and J lost 0 bases; unmatched junction nucleotides: 16. Germline V gives CDR1 SGHVS, CDR2 FNYEAQ. The CDR3 covers 22 residues. Here the CDR3 DNA reads TGTGCCAGCAGCTTACATCCCCCCTGGACTAGCGGGGGTCCTAGCTCCTACAATGAGCAGTTCTTC. It encodes CASSLHPPWTSGGPSSYNEQFF.

CDR3: CASMNGGGLTQYF. In DNA, the CDR3 is TGTGCCAGCATGAACGGCGGGGGACTAACGCAGTATTTT. This chain connects TRBV7-8 to TRBJ2-3; TRBD2 matches 7 bases. With 7 bases clipped from V and 9 bases from J, the junction kept 10 bases outside the gene matches. This CDR3 spans 13 amino acids. CDR1 and CDR2 (germline): SGHVS, FQNEAQ.

The chain combines TRBV30 with TRBJ2-7; unclear D gene. V gave up 0 bases and J gave up 0 bases, with 9 bases separating them. Per the germline V gene, CDR1 is GTSNPN and CDR2 is SVGIG (reference sequence). The CDR3 has 14 residues. CDR3: CAWSVLTISYEQYF. As DNA, the CDR3 is TGTGCCTGGAGTGTATTGACAATCTCCTACGAGCAGTACTTC.

V and J are TRBV6-1 and TRBJ2-2, with D possibly TRBD2 on 7 matching bases. V was cut by 0 bases and J by 4 bases, with 9 bases left in between. CDR3 length equals 15 residues. The germline V gene encodes CDR1 MNHNS and CDR2 SASEGT. The CDR3 loop reads CASSEAGGRTGELFF. Written as DNA, the CDR3 is TGTGCCAGCAGTGAAGCCGGGGGGCGCACCGGGGAGCTGTTTTTT.

This chain links TRBV7-5 with TRBJ1-2; the table names TRBD1, a call not compared with the DNA. TRBV7-5 represents a pseudogene. The CDR3 runs to 13 residues. CDR3 coding DNA: TGTGTCAGAAGCGTAACAGGGAGCTATGGCTACACCTTC. Its protein is CVRSVTGSYGYTF.

V usage is TRBV9 and J usage is TRBJ2-3; D not certain. This CDR3 is 13 amino acids long. The V and J ends lost 3 bases and 6 bases respectively, with 11 bases between them. The germline CDR1 and CDR2 sequences are SGDLS and YYNGEE. The CDR3 DNA is TGTGCCAGCAGCGAGCCCCACGGGGATACGCAGTATTTT. Its translation is CASSEPHGDTQYF.

V usage is TRBV7-9 and J usage is TRBJ1-1; TRBD1 might be the D (5 bases). The CDR3 length is 13 residues. V lost 10 bases, J lost 1 base, and 13 bases lay in between. Germline V gene lookup returns CDR1 SEHNR and CDR2 FQNEAQ (reference sequence). The CDR3 here is CATTPQANTEAFF. CDR3 in DNA: TGTGCCACGACCCCACAGGCGAACACTGAAGCTTTCTTT.

The chain combines TRBV18 with TRBJ1-2; 9 bases align to TRBD1. V gave up 6 bases and J gave up 0 bases; unmatched junction bases: 8. The CDR3 runs 16 residues. Germline CDR1 KGHSH, CDR2 LQKENI. CDR3 in DNA: TGTGCCAGCTCGCTCGCTGGGACAGGGACTAACTATGGCTACACCTTC. It translates to CASSLAGTGTNYGYTF.

The chain couples TRBV5-4 to TRBJ2-5; 8 bases align to TRBD2. CDR1 is SGHNT and CDR2 is YYREEE in the germline V gene (reference sequence). Trimming at V came to 0 bases and at J to 7 bases, leaving 8 bases not matched to a gene. The CDR3 is 15 amino acids. CDR3 sequence reads: CASSLGAPGLGTQYF. In DNA form, the CDR3 reads TGTGCCAGCAGCTTGGGGGCACCGGGACTAGGGACCCAGTACTTC.

This clone was detected only a few times. The chain has TRBV2 and TRBJ2-2; the match to TRBD2 covers 8 bases. With V trimmed by 7 bases and J by 8 bases, 15 bases remained unmatched. The CDR3 covers 16 residues. Germline CDR1 and CDR2: SNHLY and FYNNEI. The CDR3 DNA reads as TGTGCCAGCAAGCCCGGAGGGAGCGGGAGAGGGGGGGAGCTGTTTTTT. This gives the protein CASKPGGSGRGGELFF. Full variable domain (remainder filled in from reference TRBV2 and TRBJ2-2): EPEVTQTPSHQVTQMGQEVILRCVPISNHLYFYWYRQILGQKVEFLVSFYNNEISEKSEIFDDQFSVERPDGSNFTLKIRSTKLEDSAMYFCASKPGGSGRGGELFFGEGSRLTVL.

The DNA for the CDR3 is TGCGCCAGCAGCCGCCGACTAACCGAGAACTATGGCTACACCTTC. It codes for CASSRRLTENYGYTF. This rearrangement joins TRBV5-1 to TRBJ1-2, with D uncertain. This CDR3 contains 15 residues. From germline, CDR1 is SGHRS and CDR2 YFSETQ. Trimming took 4 bases from V and 2 from J, leaving 15 bases between them. Full variable domain (remainder filled in from reference TRBV5-1 and TRBJ1-2): KAGVTQTPRYLIKTRGQQVTLSCSPISGHRSVSWYQQTPGQGLQFLFEYFSETQRNKGNFPGRFSGRQFSNSRSEMNVSTLELGDSALYLCASSRRLTENYGYTFGSGTRLTVV.

The chain joins TRBV7-2 to TRBJ1-5; TRBD1 might be the D (6 bases). Germline-derived CDR1 and CDR2 are SGHTA and FQGNSA. This CDR3 has 14 residues. Trimming pared 1 base from V and 4 bases from J, leaving 8 bases between. The CDR3 spells CASSLGTANQPQHF. The CDR3 DNA sequence: TGTGCCAGCAGCTTAGGGACAGCTAATCAGCCCCAGCATTTT. Combining the CDR3 with reference TRBV7-2 and TRBJ1-5 gives the whole variable domain GAGVSQSPSNKVTEKGKDVELRCDPISGHTALYWYRQSLGQGLEFLIYFQGNSAPDKSGLPSDRFSAERTGGSVSTLTIQRTQQEDSAVYLCASSLGTANQPQHFGDGTRLSIL.

The genes are TRBV6-5 and TRBJ1-1, with a possible D match to TRBD1 (5 bases). The CDR3 runs 15 residues. With 6 bases removed from V and 11 bases from J, the gap between germline ends came to 25 bases. CDR1 is MNHEY, CDR2 SVGAGI, per germline. The chain's CDR3 is CASRPRGGTPLGAFF. Written as DNA, the CDR3 is TGTGCCAGCAGACCTAGGGGTGGCACCCCCTTGGGCGCTTTCTTT.

The chain recombines TRBV27 with TRBJ2-6; 7 bases are shared with TRBD1. This CDR3 is 14 amino acids long. Trimming removed 7 bases from V and 2 bases from J; junction bases left unmatched: 2. CDR1 and CDR2 from the germline V gene are MNHEY and SMNVEV (reference sequence). CDR3 sequence reads: CASTDRTGANVLTF. CDR3 sequence (DNA): TGTGCCAGCACGGACAGGACTGGGGCCAACGTCCTGACTTTC.

This sequence joins TRBV30 and TRBJ1-2; D perhaps matches TRBD1 (5 bases). V was shortened by 1 base and J by 6 bases, with 9 bases between the two germline ends. The CDR3 is 12 residues long. CDR1 is GTSNPN, CDR2 SVGIG, per germline (reference sequence). Here the CDR3 DNA reads TGTGCCTGGAGTGAGGGGTCAAATGGCTACACCTTC. This encodes CAWSEGSNGYTF. Full variable domain (outside the CDR3, taken from reference TRBV30 and TRBJ1-2): SQTIHQWPATLVQPVGSPLSLECTVEGTSNPNLYWYRQAAGRGLQLLFYSVGIGQISSEVPQNLSASRPQDRQFILSSKKLLLSDSGFYLCAWSEGSNGYTFGSGTRLTVV.

The chain recombines TRBV6-5 with TRBJ1-2; D unclear. The CDR3 is made up of 14 amino acids. Trimming shortened V by 4 bases and J by 7 bases, and 16 bases separated the two germline ends. Per germline, CDR1 MNHEY and CDR2 SVGAGI. DNA of the CDR3: TGTGCCAGCAGTTTTTTCCGCCAGGCTGGTGGCTACACCTTC. Encoded protein: CASSFFRQAGGYTF.

This clone was observed once. The chain joins TRBV4-3 to TRBJ1-1; the D is unclear. V lost 0 bases to trimming and J lost 1 base, with 9 bases between them. Germline lookup yields CDR1 LGHNA and CDR2 YSLEER. The length of the CDR3 is 15 residues. The CDR3 protein is CASSQDEIENTEAFF. The CDR3 nucleotides read TGCGCCAGCAGCCAAGATGAAATAGAGAACACTGAAGCTTTCTTT.